This T cell receptor (beta chain) was captured by sequencing in a study of T cells in women clearing cervical HPV infection. Turning to the study itself: Controls gave blood once infection was undetectable; cases at lesion identification. Study-level findings and limits: Richness plus V gene abundances separated cases from controls with AUC around 0.8. TRBV6-7 abundance was lower in cases than controls (around 0.1% versus 0.15%).

Cervical HPV DNA detected by MY09/MY11 PCR, typed by dot-blot. With 7 bases clipped from V and 7 bases from J, the junction kept 10 bases outside the gene matches. CDR3 length: 14 amino acids. Germline V lookup: CDR1 LNHDA, CDR2 SQIVND (reference sequence). Produced via immunoSEQ multiplex PCR; TCRdb's table is partial and in-frame only. The sample data list 35,000 to 45,000 clones. On this clone itself: The antigen remains undetermined. Read coverage stops 3 residues before the CDR3 terminus; the germline J gene supplies the remainder.

The clonotype comes from a woman between 18 and 75 years old with a cervical HPV16 infection that either progressed to CIN3+ or cleared (not recorded which). The rearrangement uses TRBV19 and TRBJ1-1, with TRBD1 matching over 9 bases. Sequencing was carried out using blood buffy coat. This chain's CDR3 is CASTPYLGQGEAFF. The sequenced CDR3 bases are TGTGCCAGTACTCCATACCTGGGACAGGGTGAA.